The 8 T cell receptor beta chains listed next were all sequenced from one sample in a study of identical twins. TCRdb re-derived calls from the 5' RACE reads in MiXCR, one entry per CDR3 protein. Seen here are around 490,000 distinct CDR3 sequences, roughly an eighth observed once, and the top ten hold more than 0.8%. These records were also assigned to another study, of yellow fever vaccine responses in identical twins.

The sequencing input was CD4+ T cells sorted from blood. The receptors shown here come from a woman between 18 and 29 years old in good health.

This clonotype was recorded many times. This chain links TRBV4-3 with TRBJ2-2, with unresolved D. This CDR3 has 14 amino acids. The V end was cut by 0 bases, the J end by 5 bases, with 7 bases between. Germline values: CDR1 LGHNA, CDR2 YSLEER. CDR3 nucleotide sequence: TGCGCCAGCAGCCAAGATCTGGATACCGGGGAGCTGTTTTTT. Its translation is CASSQDLDTGELFF.

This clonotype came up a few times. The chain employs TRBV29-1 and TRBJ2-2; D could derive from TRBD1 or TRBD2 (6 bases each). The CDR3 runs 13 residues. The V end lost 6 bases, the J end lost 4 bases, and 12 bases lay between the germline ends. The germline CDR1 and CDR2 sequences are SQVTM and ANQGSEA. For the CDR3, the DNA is TGCAGCGTCGATGAGGGGGGCACCGGGGAGCTGTTTTTT. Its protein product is CSVDEGGTGELFF.

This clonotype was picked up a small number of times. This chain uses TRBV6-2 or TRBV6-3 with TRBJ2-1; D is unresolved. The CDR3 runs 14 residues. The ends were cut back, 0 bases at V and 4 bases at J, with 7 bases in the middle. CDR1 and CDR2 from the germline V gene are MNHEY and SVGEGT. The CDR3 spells CASSYSTFYNEQFF. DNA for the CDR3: TGTGCCAGCAGTTACTCGACATTTTACAATGAGCAGTTCTTC.

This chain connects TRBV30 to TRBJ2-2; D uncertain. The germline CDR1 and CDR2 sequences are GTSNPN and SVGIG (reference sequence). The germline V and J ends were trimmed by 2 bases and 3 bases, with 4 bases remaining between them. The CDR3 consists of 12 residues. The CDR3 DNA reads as TGTGCCTGGAGTTGGGACACCGGGGAGCTGTTTTTT. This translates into CAWSWDTGELFF.

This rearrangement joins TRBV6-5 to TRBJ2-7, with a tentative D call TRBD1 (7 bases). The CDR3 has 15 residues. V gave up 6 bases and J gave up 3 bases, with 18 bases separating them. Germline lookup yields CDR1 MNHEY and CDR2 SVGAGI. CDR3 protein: CASSYRETGFYEQYF. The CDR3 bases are TGTGCCAGCAGCTACCGGGAGACAGGGTTCTACGAGCAGTACTTC.

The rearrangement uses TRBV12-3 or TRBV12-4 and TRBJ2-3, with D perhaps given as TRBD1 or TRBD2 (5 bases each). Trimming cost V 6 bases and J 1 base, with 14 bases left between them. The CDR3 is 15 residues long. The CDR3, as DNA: TGTGCCAGCAGGCTGCCGGGACGGGGCACAGATACGCAGTATTTT. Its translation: CASRLPGRGTDTQYF.

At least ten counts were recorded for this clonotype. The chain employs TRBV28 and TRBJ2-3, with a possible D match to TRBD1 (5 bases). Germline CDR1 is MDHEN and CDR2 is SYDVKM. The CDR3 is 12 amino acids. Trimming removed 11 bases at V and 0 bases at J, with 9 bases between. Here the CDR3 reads CAGAGSTDTQYF. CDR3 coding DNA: TGTGCCGGGGCAGGGAGCACAGATACGCAGTATTTT.

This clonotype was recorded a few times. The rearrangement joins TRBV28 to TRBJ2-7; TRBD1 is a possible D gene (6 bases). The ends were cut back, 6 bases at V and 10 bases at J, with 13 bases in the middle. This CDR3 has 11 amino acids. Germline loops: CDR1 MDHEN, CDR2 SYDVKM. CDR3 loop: CASSPDRYQYF. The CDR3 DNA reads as TGTGCCAGCAGCCCCGACAGGTACCAGTACTTC.